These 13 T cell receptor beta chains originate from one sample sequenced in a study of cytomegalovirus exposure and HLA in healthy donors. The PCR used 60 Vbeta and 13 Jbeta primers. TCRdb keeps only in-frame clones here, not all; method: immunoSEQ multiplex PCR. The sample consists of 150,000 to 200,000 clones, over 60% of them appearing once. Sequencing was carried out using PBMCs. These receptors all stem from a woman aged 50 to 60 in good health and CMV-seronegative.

The CDR3 region is CAISEASGSPDTQYF. DNA of the CDR3: TGTGCCATCAGTGAGGCTAGCGGGAGTCCAGATACGCAGTATTTT. The gene calls are TRBV10-3 and TRBJ2-3; TRBD2 matches at 10 bases. The V gene's germline CDR1 is ENHRY and CDR2 SYGVKD. The CDR3 is 15 amino acids. Trimming at V came to 2 bases and at J to 4 bases, leaving 3 bases not matched to a gene.

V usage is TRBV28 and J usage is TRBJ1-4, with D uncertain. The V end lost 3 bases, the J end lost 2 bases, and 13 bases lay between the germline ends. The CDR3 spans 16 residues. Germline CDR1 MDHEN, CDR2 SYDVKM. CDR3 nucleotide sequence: TGTGCCAGCAGTTTCAGCAGCCCGAGGACTAATGAAAAACTGTTTTTT. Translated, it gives CASSFSSPRTNEKLFF.

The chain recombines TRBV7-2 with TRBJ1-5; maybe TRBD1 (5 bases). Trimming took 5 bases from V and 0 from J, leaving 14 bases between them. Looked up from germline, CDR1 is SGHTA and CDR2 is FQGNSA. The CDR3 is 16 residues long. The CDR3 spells CASSPRQLHSNQPQHF. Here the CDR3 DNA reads TGTGCCAGCAGCCCCCGACAGCTCCATAGCAATCAGCCCCAGCATTTT.

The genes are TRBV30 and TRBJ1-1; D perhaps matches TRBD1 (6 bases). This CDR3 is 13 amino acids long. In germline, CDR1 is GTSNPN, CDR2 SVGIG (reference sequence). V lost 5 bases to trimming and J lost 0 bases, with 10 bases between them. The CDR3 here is CAWARGMNTEAFF. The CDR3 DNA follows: TGTGCCTGGGCCAGGGGTATGAACACTGAAGCTTTCTTT.

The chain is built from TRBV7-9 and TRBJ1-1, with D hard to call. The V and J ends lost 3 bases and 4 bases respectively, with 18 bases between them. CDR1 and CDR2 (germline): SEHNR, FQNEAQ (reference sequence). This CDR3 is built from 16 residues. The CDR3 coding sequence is TGTGCCAGCAGCTTTGGAGGGATGGCCGGGAGCACTGAAGCTTTCTTT. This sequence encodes CASSFGGMAGSTEAFF.

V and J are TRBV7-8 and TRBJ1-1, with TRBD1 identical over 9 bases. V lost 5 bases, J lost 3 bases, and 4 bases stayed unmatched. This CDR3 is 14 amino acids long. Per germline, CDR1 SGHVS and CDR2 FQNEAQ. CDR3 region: CASSARDRDTEAFF. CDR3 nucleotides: TGTGCCAGCAGCGCCCGGGACAGGGACACTGAAGCTTTCTTT.

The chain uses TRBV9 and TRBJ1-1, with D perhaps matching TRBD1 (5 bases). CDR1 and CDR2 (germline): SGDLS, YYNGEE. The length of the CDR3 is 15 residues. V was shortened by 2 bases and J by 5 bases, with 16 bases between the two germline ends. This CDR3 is CASSVSYSRGTEAFF. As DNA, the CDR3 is TGTGCCAGCAGCGTTAGCTACTCTAGGGGTACTGAAGCTTTCTTT.

The CDR3 sequence: CASSVGLSSYEQYF. DNA of the CDR3: TGCGCCAGCAGCGTGGGATTGAGCTCCTACGAGCAGTACTTC. The chain couples TRBV5-1 to TRBJ2-7, with D uncertain. V lost 4 bases and J 0 bases, leaving 11 bases between the germline ends. The CDR3 covers 14 residues. From germline, CDR1 is SGHRS and CDR2 YFSETQ.

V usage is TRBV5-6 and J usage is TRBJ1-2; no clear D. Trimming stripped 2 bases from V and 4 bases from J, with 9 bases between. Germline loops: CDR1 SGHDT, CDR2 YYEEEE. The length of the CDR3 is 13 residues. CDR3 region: CASSLSRPYGYTF. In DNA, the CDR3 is TGTGCCAGCAGCTTAAGCAGGCCCTATGGCTACACCTTC.

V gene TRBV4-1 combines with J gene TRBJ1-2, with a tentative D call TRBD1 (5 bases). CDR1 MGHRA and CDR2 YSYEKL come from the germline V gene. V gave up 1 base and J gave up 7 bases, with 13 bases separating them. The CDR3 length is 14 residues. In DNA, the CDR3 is TGCGCCAGCAGCCAAGTTTCTCCCGGGGGTGGCTACACCTTC. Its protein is CASSQVSPGGGYTF.

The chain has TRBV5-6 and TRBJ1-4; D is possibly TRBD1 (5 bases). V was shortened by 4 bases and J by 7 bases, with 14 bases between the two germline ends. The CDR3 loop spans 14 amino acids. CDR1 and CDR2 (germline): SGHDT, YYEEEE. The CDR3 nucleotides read TGTGCCAGCAGCCCGACAGTTCTAAGTGAAAAACTGTTTTTT. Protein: CASSPTVLSEKLFF.

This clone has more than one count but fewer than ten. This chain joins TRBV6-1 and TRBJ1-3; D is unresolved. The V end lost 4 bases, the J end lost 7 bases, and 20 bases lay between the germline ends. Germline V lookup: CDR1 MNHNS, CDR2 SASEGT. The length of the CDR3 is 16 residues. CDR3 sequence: CASSGSLRGVRNTIYF. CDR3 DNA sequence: TGTGCCAGCAGTGGATCCTTGCGGGGAGTTCGGAACACCATATATTTT.

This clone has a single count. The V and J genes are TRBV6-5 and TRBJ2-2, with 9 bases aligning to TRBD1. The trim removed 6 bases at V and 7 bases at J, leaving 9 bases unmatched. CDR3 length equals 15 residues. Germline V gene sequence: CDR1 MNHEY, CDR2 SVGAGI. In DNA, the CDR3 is TGTGCCAGCAGCGACAAACAGGGGGCGCACGGGGAGCTGTTTTTT. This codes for CASSDKQGAHGELFF.